The present T cell receptor (beta chain) was sequenced within a study of cytomegalovirus exposure and HLA in healthy donors. After removal of 4 bases from V and 1 base from J, the junction contained 11 bases not matched to a gene. The CDR3 has 17 residues. Germline CDR1 SGHRS, CDR2 YFSETQ. Primers included in the PCR were 60 Vbeta and 13 Jbeta primers. The table came from immunoSEQ multiplex PCR; TCRdb's copy has only in-frame clones and leaves some out. The sample has 120,000 to 150,000 clones; almost 80% are singletons. The V call is TRBV5-1, the J call TRBJ1-1, with 9 bases matching TRBD1. This sequence originates from a woman under 40 in good health and CMV-seronegative. Sequencing was performed on PBMCs. CDR3 residues: CASSPQWTGVPNTEAFF. In DNA form, the CDR3 reads TGCGCCAGCAGCCCCCAATGGACAGGGGTCCCGAACACTGAAGCTTTCTTT.